In its sample, the clone carrying this TCR beta chain was seen many times. This sample was included in a study of blood T cells in healthy people across ages. The CDR3 sequence is 14 residues long. Germline CDR1 reads ENHRY; CDR2 reads SYGVKD. PCR was performed a second time for roughly 7 to 12 cycles using a sample-barcoded 5' primer and a J-beta primer mix. One entry per CDR3 protein results from TCRdb running MiXCR on the 5' RACE reads. The table lists 540,000 or so distinct CDR3 sequences, more than 20% of them singletons. These data were likewise used in another study, on T cells of mothers and their children. Per that paper: Each child gave a few million TCR beta CDR3 reads (each mother, over 8.5 million). Related mother-child pairs showed slightly, non-significantly higher overlap than unrelated pairs.

This receptor was identified in a boy aged 10-17 years in good health. J is TRBJ2-5 and V is TRBV10-3, with D unclear. The J call may be incorrect, as the DNA end agrees better with TRBJ2-7. The sequenced sample consisted of blood. DNA of the CDR3: TGTGCCATCAGTGAGTCGGAGTCCTCCTACGAGCAGTACTTC. Translated: CAISESESSYEQYF.